The source of this T cell receptor beta chain is a study of PD-1 blockade in classical Hodgkin lymphoma (dated by TCRdb to 2018 to 2021). For context, the study as a whole: Nivolumab dosing was 3 mg/kg intravenously every 2 weeks, continuing until either disease progression or unacceptable toxicity. A peripheral blood immune signature of response to PD-1 blockade in classical Hodgkin lymphoma was defined using TCR beta sequencing and CyTOF. Findings and caveats that apply to the study as a whole: Baseline diversity similar to that of newly diagnosed patients was observed in trial patients achieving complete response, whereas significantly lower diversity was observed in partial responders and progressors. CD4+ but not CD8+ TCR diversity rose significantly by C4D1 (p=0.0027 vs p=0.16), most apparent in complete responders (p=0.02). Baseline TCR diversity was reported to be lower in newly diagnosed patients than in healthy donors, and even lower in relapsed/refractory patients. Lower diversity was observed in patients in whom nivolumab was started less than 1 year after ASCT, and these patients were excluded from later analyses so that confounding by immune reconstitution would be avoided. The study was restricted to a single clinical trial cohort, and the causes of repertoire differences, possibly disease activity or prior therapy, were left undefined.

This clone turned up a few times. The antigen it binds to is not known. Base qualities are not recorded, but no much larger clone differs from it by a single base. CDR1 and CDR2 are drawn from the germline V gene: LGHNA, YSLEER. Germline trimming amounts to 6 bases on V and 3 bases on J, with 7 as the count of junction bases outside the gene matches. From its cysteine to its phenylalanine, the CDR3 spans 15 amino acids. Kept here is only the CDR3 DNA, which spans 45 bases and is read in frame from base 1. The Qiagen DNeasy kit was used to extract genomic DNA both from unsorted PBMCs and from the negatively selected CD4+ and CD8+ fractions. TCR beta CDR3 regions were subjected to amplification by immunoSEQ multiplex PCR with primers that anneal to V and J segments. A synthetic immune receptor repertoire was used to minimize amplification bias, and any residual bias was removed computationally once sequencing was done. In the authors' own workflow: Custom Python scripts were used to quantify repertoire diversity as the Shannon entropy index. Unsorted, CD4+ and CD8+ repertoires were analyzed separately, except in combined analyses where CD4+ and CD8+ sequences were merged in silico. Clonal expansion was defined as a frequency increase of at least 2-fold after treatment compared with C1D1, and clones undetected at baseline were assigned a pseudocount of 0.5. Clones with 0 or 1 copy at C1D1 were defined as singleton clones, while clones with 2 or more copies were defined as non-singleton clones. Clones expanded in unsorted samples were assigned a CD4+, CD8+ or unknown annotation through matching of protein sequences in sorted samples from the same patient. Wilcoxon tests on paired samples were used to test diversity changes from C1D1 to C4D1. In TCRdb, the immuneACCESS table is reduced to in-frame sequences with V and J assigned. These tables do not hold every clone; where another copy was compared, an unresolved V gene accounts for under half, and the others remain unexplained. V and J calls and clone size follow that table, whereas D and trimming were derived from the DNA. This sample comprises over 15,000 clones, around 80% of them detected only once. The ten largest clonotypes hold 25% to 30% of the sample.

Taken with the paper, the label for time point translates to: cycle 2 day 1 (C2D1) of nivolumab. Every trial patient had relapsed following autologous stem cell transplantation, and prior brentuximab vedotin exposure was what differed among cohorts A, B and C. A total of 56 patients with relapsed/refractory classical Hodgkin lymphoma made up the trial cohort, and each patient's best overall response was complete response, partial response or progressive disease. Trial patients were treated with single-agent nivolumab in the multi-cohort phase II CheckMate 205 trial. An independent review committee assessed best overall response by applying the 2007 International Working Group response criteria. Trial PBMCs were obtained immediately prior to nivolumab initiation (C1D1) and on therapy at cycle 2 day 1 and cycle 4 day 1. Peripheral blood was collected in 8 mL Vacutainer Cell Preparation Tubes, from which PBMCs were isolated by centrifugation and then cryopreserved.

The sample consisted of peripheral blood mononuclear cells (PBMCs), taken before the second cycle of nivolumab. The chain joins TRBV4-3 to TRBJ2-2, with 7 bases aligning to TRBD1. This clonotype was obtained from a human donor with classical Hodgkin lymphoma. The CDR3 protein sequence reads: CASSRTGVDTGELFF. The bases read TGCGCCAGCAGTCGTACAGGGGTCGACACCGGGGAGCTGTTTTTT.